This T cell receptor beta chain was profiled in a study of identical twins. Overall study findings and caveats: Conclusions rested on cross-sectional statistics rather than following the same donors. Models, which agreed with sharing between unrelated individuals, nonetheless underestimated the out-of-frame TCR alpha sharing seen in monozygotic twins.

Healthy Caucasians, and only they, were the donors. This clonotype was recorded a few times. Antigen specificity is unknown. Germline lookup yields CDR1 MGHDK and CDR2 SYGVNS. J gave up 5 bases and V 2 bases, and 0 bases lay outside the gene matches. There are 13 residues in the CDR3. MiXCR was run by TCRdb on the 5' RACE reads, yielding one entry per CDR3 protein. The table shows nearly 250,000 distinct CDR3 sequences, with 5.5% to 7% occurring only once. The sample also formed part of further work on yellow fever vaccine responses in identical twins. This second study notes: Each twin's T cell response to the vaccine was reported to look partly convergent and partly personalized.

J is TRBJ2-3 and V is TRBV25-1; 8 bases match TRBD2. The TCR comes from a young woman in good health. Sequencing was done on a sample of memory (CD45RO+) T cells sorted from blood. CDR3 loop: CASSELAGDTQYF. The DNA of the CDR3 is TGTGCCAGCAGTGAACTAGCGGGAGATACGCAGTATTTT.